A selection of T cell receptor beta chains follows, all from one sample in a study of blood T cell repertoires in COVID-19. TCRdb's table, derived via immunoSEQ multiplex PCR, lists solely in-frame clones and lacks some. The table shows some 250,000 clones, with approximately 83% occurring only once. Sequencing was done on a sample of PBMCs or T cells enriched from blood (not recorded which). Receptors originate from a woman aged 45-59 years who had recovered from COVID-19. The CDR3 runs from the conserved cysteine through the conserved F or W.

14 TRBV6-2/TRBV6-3 CASSRLAGNYEQYF
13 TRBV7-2 CASSARSNQPQHF
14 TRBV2 CASKTSGVTYEQYF
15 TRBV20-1 CSASARTSGTGELFF
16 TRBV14 CASSQFRGPMTGELFF
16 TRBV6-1 CASSETGYSGANVLTF
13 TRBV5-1 CASSQGTSIGEYF
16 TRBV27 CASSYTGLLSYNEQFF
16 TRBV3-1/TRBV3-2 CASSLLSGTLRNTIYF
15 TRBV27 CASSPWGAGANVLTF
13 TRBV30 CAGGASGNSPLHF
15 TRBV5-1 CASSPAGTNAYEQYF
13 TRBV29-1 CSVPMDRADTQYF
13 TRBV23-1 CASRASNRYEAFF
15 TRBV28 CASSFPSSGNNEQFF
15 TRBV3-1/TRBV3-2 CASSQALTDIYGYTF
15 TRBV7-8 CASSLGGVITGELFF
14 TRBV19 CASQGAGSYNEQFF
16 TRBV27 CASSLSWQGGNQPQHF
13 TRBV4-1 CASSQSGLYGYTF
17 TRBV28 CASRRGQGASGNYGYTF
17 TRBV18 CASSDFQTGAGANVLTF
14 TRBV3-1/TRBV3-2 CASSQTGYNSPLHF
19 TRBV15 CATSRGPGQGDIRTDTQYF
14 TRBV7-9 CASSYGTGVYEQYF
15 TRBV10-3 CAISESGYSYNEQFF
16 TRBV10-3 CAISDPGPGGSYEQYF
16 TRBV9 CASSVAGGSNTGELFF
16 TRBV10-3 CAISDRTGTITDTQYF